These 32 T cell receptor beta chains originate from one sample sequenced in a study of metastatic and nonmetastatic thyroid tumors. Before thyroid surgery, none of the patients had received any treatment. MiXCR re-clonotyped the PCR reads for TCRdb. The table includes around 18,000 clones, more than 25% detected once. Specimen: tumor tissue. These receptors were obtained from a female donor with papillary thyroid cancer or a benign thyroid nodule (not recorded which). Some clones in this sample may be carry-over from other donors' samples.

This clone was seen a few times. The chain has TRBV28 and TRBJ1-6; possibly TRBD1 for D (5 bases). V lost 5 bases to trimming and J lost 0 bases, with 8 bases between them. This CDR3 is built from 15 residues. Germline CDR1 and CDR2: MDHEN and SYDVKM. CDR3 sequence: CASSTGPSYNSPLHF. In DNA form, the CDR3 reads TGTGCCAGCAGTACAGGACCCTCCTATAATTCACCCCTCCACTTT.

This clone was observed a few times. The chain links TRBV6-4 to TRBJ2-7; 10 bases line up with TRBD1. The CDR3 has 13 amino acids. The germline CDR1 and CDR2 sequences are MRHNA and SNTAGT. V lost 5 bases and J lost 7; bases outside the gene matches: 5. The CDR3 spells CASSRQGAREQYF. The CDR3 DNA is TGTGCCAGCAGTAGACAGGGGGCACGGGAGCAGTACTTC.

This clone was counted only a few times. V gene TRBV12-3 or TRBV12-4 combines with J gene TRBJ2-1; TRBD1 matches 8 bases. The CDR3 is made up of 15 amino acids. The V and J ends lost 6 bases and 4 bases, in that order; junction bases with no gene match: 8. CDR3 residues: CASRPDRGGYNEQFF. Here the CDR3 DNA reads TGTGCCAGCAGACCCGACAGGGGCGGGTACAATGAGCAGTTCTTC.

This chain connects TRBV18 to TRBJ2-2; maybe TRBD1 (6 bases). The CDR3 is 15 residues long. Germline assignment: CDR1 KGHSH and CDR2 LQKENI. The V and J ends lost 2 bases and 6 bases respectively, with 13 bases between them. The CDR3 loop reads CASSPRQEDAGELFF. CDR3 sequence (DNA): TGTGCCAGCTCACCAAGACAGGAGGACGCCGGGGAGCTGTTTTTT.

In nucleotides, the CDR3 is TGTGCTGGGGGCGGGCGTCTCATCACAGATACGCAGTATTTT. It yields the protein CAGGGRLITDTQYF. The V gene is TRBV7-8, the J gene TRBJ2-3; the D gene is possibly TRBD1 (6 bases). Germline CDR1 and CDR2: SGHVS and FQNEAQ. This CDR3 is built from 14 residues.

J is TRBJ2-1 and V is TRBV20-1; D tentatively reads TRBD1 or TRBD2 (6 bases each). Germline V gene sequence: CDR1 DFQATT, CDR2 SNEGSKA (reference sequence). The CDR3 loop spans 15 amino acids. V gave up 1 base and J gave up 7 bases, with 17 bases separating them. The CDR3 sequence is CSARGVHQGRNEQFF. In DNA form, the CDR3 reads TGCAGTGCTAGAGGTGTTCATCAGGGGAGGAATGAGCAGTTCTTC.

The V call is TRBV5-1, the J call TRBJ2-7; tentatively, D is TRBD1 (5 bases). This CDR3 contains 13 residues. Trimming shortened V by 9 bases and J by 6 bases, and 19 bases separated the two germline ends. The germline gives CDR1 SGHRS, CDR2 YFSETQ. The CDR3 region is CATARVSPSEQYF. The CDR3 DNA follows: TGCGCCACCGCCAGGGTTTCACCCTCCGAGCAGTACTTC.

This chain connects TRBV29-1 to TRBJ2-3, with a possible D match to TRBD2 (6 bases). V was shortened by 4 bases and J by 2 bases, with 7 bases between the two germline ends. The CDR3 runs to 12 residues. Germline values: CDR1 SQVTM, CDR2 ANQGSEA. The CDR3 here is CSVARDTDTQYF. In nucleotides, the CDR3 is TGCAGCGTTGCGCGGGACACAGATACGCAGTATTTT.

The chain carries TRBV5-1 and TRBJ1-1; the D gene is possibly TRBD1 (5 bases). Trimming removed 4 bases at V and 4 bases at J, with 8 bases between. Looked up from germline, CDR1 is SGHRS and CDR2 is YFSETQ. The CDR3 contains 12 residues. CDR3 region: CASSTDITEAFF. CDR3 nucleotides: TGCGCCAGCAGCACGGACATCACTGAAGCTTTCTTT. The complete variable domain, with remaining parts taken from reference TRBV5-1 and TRBJ1-1, reads KAGVTQTPRYLIKTRGQQVTLSCSPISGHRSVSWYQQTPGQGLQFLFEYFSETQRNKGNFPGRFSGRQFSNSRSEMNVSTLELGDSALYLCASSTDITEAFFGQGTRLTVV.

This clone was seen a few times. This chain connects TRBV2 to TRBJ2-1; 8 nucleotides line up with TRBD1. The CDR3 runs to 16 residues. Germline trimming cut 6 bases from V and 7 bases from J; bases unmatched to any gene: 14. The germline V gene has CDR1 SNHLY and CDR2 FYNNEI. The CDR3 here is CASRLPLGDRMNEQFF. CDR3 coding DNA: TGTGCCAGCAGGCTCCCCCTGGGGGACAGGATGAATGAGCAGTTCTTC.

This clone was seen only a few times. The chain uses TRBV24-1 and TRBJ2-1, with TRBD2 as a possible D gene (6 bases). Germline V gene data show CDR1 as KGHDR and CDR2 as SFDVKD. The CDR3 spans 16 residues. Between the trimmed V and J ends, which lost 5 bases and 0 bases, there was a span of 13 bases. The DNA for the CDR3 is TGTGCCACCAGTGGGAGGGGCAGGAGCTCCTACAATGAGCAGTTCTTC. Translation gives CATSGRGRSSYNEQFF.

This clone came up many times. This chain uses TRBV4-3 with TRBJ2-6, with D perhaps TRBD1 (5 bases). Germline-derived CDR1 and CDR2 are LGHNA and YSLEER. The CDR3 is made up of 16 amino acids. Trimming left V 3 bases short and J 0 bases short, with 9 bases between. CDR3 in DNA: TGCGCCAGCAGCCACAGGGCTGGCTCTGGGGCCAACGTCCTGACTTTC. Protein product: CASSHRAGSGANVLTF.

For the CDR3, the DNA is TGTGCCAGCAGTGAAAAGTGGAGGGGGGACAGGGCTTTTAGTGAGCAGTTCTTC. Encoded protein: CASSEKWRGDRAFSEQFF. The chain couples TRBV2 to TRBJ2-1; 9 bases fit TRBD1. CDR1 is SNHLY and CDR2 is FYNNEI in the germline V gene. CDR3 size: 18 residues. V lost 2 bases and J lost 9; bases outside the gene matches: 17.

The gene calls are TRBV5-1 and TRBJ2-3; D not certain. The V gene lost 5 bases and the J gene lost 0 bases, with 10 bases spanning the gap. Looked up from germline, CDR1 is SGHRS and CDR2 is YFSETQ. This CDR3 spans 14 amino acids. CDR3 residues: CASSAESSTDTQYF. CDR3 bases: TGCGCCAGCAGTGCCGAGTCGAGCACAGATACGCAGTATTTT.

The chain carries TRBV30 and TRBJ1-3; 9 bases align to TRBD1. The V segment lost 8 bases and the J segment 5 bases; nucleotides outside the gene matches: 4. There are 12 residues in the CDR3. The germline CDR1 and CDR2 sequences are GTSNPN and SVGIG (reference sequence). As DNA, the CDR3 is TGTGCCCAGGGACAGGGAAGAAACACCATATATTTT. Encoded protein: CAQGQGRNTIYF.

This clone occurred a few times. The chain uses TRBV12-3 or TRBV12-4 and TRBJ1-5; TRBD1 might be the D (5 bases). The CDR3 has 18 residues. V lost 7 bases and J lost 3, with 25 bases in between. For the CDR3, the DNA is TGTGCCAGCACCACCTTTTCGGGGGTGGGAGGTTTCAATCAGCCCCAGCATTTT. Translation: CASTTFSGVGGFNQPQHF.

The CDR3 DNA is TGCAGTGCTAGTGTGGACACCGCCTACGAGCAGTACTTC. This gives the protein CSASVDTAYEQYF. The J gene is TRBJ2-7, the V gene TRBV20-1; possible D gene TRBD1, 5 bases. The V and J ends lost 3 bases and 2 bases respectively, with 11 bases between them. CDR3 length equals 13 residues. From germline, CDR1 is DFQATT and CDR2 SNEGSKA (reference sequence).

V and J are TRBV6-1 and TRBJ2-1; D may correspond to TRBD1 or TRBD2 (6 bases each). There are 14 residues in the CDR3. From germline, CDR1 is MNHNS and CDR2 SASEGT. The V end was cut by 1 base, the J end by 8 bases, with 12 bases between. CDR3 protein: CASSEVGGGHEQFF. Written as DNA, the CDR3 is TGTGCCAGCAGTGAAGTCGGGGGCGGACATGAGCAGTTCTTC.

J is TRBJ2-1 and V is TRBV20-1, with 9 bases aligning to TRBD2. The CDR3 is 15 amino acids. From germline, CDR1 is DFQATT and CDR2 SNEGSKA (reference sequence). The V gene end was trimmed by 0 bases and the J gene end by 7 bases; junction bases not matched to a gene: 7. The CDR3 nucleotides read TGCAGTGCTAGAGATCGGGCTAGCGGGATAAATGAGCAGTTCTTC. Translated: CSARDRASGINEQFF.

This clone was detected a few times. The V call is TRBV2, the J call TRBJ2-7, with 7 bases aligning to TRBD2. The trim removed 6 bases at V and 3 bases at J, leaving 11 bases unmatched. The CDR3 has 15 amino acids. The V gene's germline CDR1 is SNHLY and CDR2 FYNNEI. The DNA for the CDR3 is TGTGCCAGCAGCGAGGGTGTGCTAGCGGTCTACGAGCAGTACTTC. It is translated as CASSEGVLAVYEQYF.

The chain is built from TRBV7-3 and TRBJ2-2; no definite D call. The V end was cut by 5 bases, the J end by 1 base, with 8 bases between. Germline V gives CDR1 SGHTA, CDR2 FQGTGA. The CDR3 runs to 14 residues. In DNA form, the CDR3 reads TGTGCCAGCAGCCTAGAAGGGAACACCGGGGAGCTGTTTTTT. Translation gives CASSLEGNTGELFF.

The chain employs TRBV6-2 or TRBV6-3 and TRBJ1-1; unclear D gene. Per germline, CDR1 MNHEY and CDR2 SVGEGT. V shed 4 bases and J shed 2 bases, with 11 bases lying between them. This CDR3 contains 14 residues. The CDR3 region has the DNA TGTGCCAGCAGTTCCGCGGAGCCTAACACTGAAGCTTTCTTT. As protein: CASSSAEPNTEAFF.

V usage is TRBV5-1 and J usage is TRBJ2-5; D possibly corresponds to TRBD1 (5 bases). This CDR3 has 14 residues. V was pared by 4 bases and J by 5 bases, with 15 bases between. The germline gives CDR1 SGHRS, CDR2 YFSETQ. CDR3 bases: TGCGCCAGCAGCCTCGGACACGGCCGGGAGACCCAGTACTTC. Translating gives CASSLGHGRETQYF. Drawing the rest from reference TRBV5-1 and TRBJ2-5, the complete variable domain is KAGVTQTPRYLIKTRGQQVTLSCSPISGHRSVSWYQQTPGQGLQFLFEYFSETQRNKGNFPGRFSGRQFSNSRSEMNVSTLELGDSALYLCASSLGHGRETQYFGPGTRLLVL.

On this clone itself: The germline gene is not matched at one end of the junction; a read error may be the cause. The V gene is TRBV10-2, the J gene TRBJ2-3; 9 bases fit TRBD2. CDR1 and CDR2 (germline): WSHSY, SAAADI. CDR3 size: 13 residues. DNA for the CDR3: TGCGACAGCAACGTAGCGGGAGCAGATACGCAGTATTTT. Its protein is CDSNVAGADTQYF.

The J gene is TRBJ2-1, the V gene TRBV28, with D possibly being TRBD2 (6 bases). CDR3 length equals 17 residues. In germline, CDR1 is MDHEN, CDR2 SYDVKM. V was cut by 4 bases and J by 10 bases, with 26 bases left in between. As DNA, the CDR3 is TGTGCCAGCAGTTCTCTGGATCCGGGACTGCCGGCGGAAGAGCAGTTCTTC. Its translation is CASSSLDPGLPAEEQFF.

J is TRBJ1-2 and V is TRBV28; D is unresolved. This CDR3 spans 13 amino acids. The ends were cut back, 3 bases at V and 6 bases at J, with 11 bases in the middle. Germline CDR1 MDHEN, CDR2 SYDVKM. CDR3 in DNA: TGTGCCAGCAGTTTTGGTATGGTCAATGGCTACACCTTC. This encodes CASSFGMVNGYTF.

The V call is TRBV30, the J call TRBJ2-1; 8 positions agree with TRBD1. Unmatched junction bases numbered 10, after V lost 3 bases and J lost 9 bases. CDR1 and CDR2 (germline): GTSNPN, SVGIG (reference sequence). This CDR3 has 14 residues. The CDR3 loop is CAWSDPGQGGEQFF. The CDR3 coding sequence is TGTGCCTGGAGCGATCCCGGACAGGGCGGTGAGCAGTTCTTC. The variable domain in full, with the rest retrieved from reference TRBV30 and TRBJ2-1, is SQTIHQWPATLVQPVGSPLSLECTVEGTSNPNLYWYRQAAGRGLQLLFYSVGIGQISSEVPQNLSASRPQDRQFILSSKKLLLSDSGFYLCAWSDPGQGGEQFFGPGTRLTVL.

This clone occurred many times. Germline and junction disagree at one end, which may indicate a read error. Other DNA sequences in the same sample also yield this CDR3. CDR3 nucleotide sequence: TGCAGCGTTGAGAATCCTCCCCGTCCACACTTC. This gives the protein CSVENPPRPHF. The rearrangement joins TRBV29-1 to TRBJ2-5, with D uncertain. The CDR3 length is 11 residues. CDR1 is SQVTM and CDR2 is ANQGSEA in the germline V gene.

This clone was observed a handful of times. This sequence joins TRBV6-2 or TRBV6-3 and TRBJ2-7; D call uncertain. V was cut by 3 bases and J by 7 bases, with 7 bases left in between. This CDR3 has 11 amino acids. CDR1 is MNHEY and CDR2 is SVGEGT in the germline V gene. The CDR3 bases are TGTGCCAGCAGTTATCTAGGGGAGCAGTACTTC. Its protein is CASSYLGEQYF.

There are a few counts of this clone. This chain uses TRBV28 with TRBJ1-5; D is uncertain. Germline CDR1 and CDR2: MDHEN and SYDVKM. The V end was cut by 2 bases, the J end by 5 bases, with 7 bases between. The CDR3 runs to 13 residues. CDR3 loop: CASSLGEHQPQHF. CDR3 coding DNA: TGTGCCAGCAGTTTAGGCGAACATCAGCCCCAGCATTTT.

The sample holds a few counts of this clone. CDR3 in amino acids: CASSERGLDQPQHF. As DNA, the CDR3 is TGTGCCAGCAGTGAAAGGGGGCTCGATCAGCCCCAGCATTTT. This chain joins TRBV6-1 and TRBJ1-5; TRBD1 matches at 7 bases. The CDR3 runs 14 residues. Germline CDR1 and CDR2: MNHNS and SASEGT. The junction had 3 bases not matched to a gene; V was cut back by 2 bases and J by 5 bases.

The chain has TRBV4-1 and TRBJ2-7, with TRBD2 matching over 7 bases. The germline gives CDR1 MGHRA, CDR2 YSYEKL. J was trimmed by 9 bases and V by 0 bases; bases with no gene match: 8. This CDR3 region has 14 residues. The CDR3 region is CASSQEGGYTLQYF. As DNA, the CDR3 is TGCGCCAGCAGCCAAGAGGGGGGGTATACGCTGCAGTACTTC.